This entry features one T cell receptor (beta chain) sequence. What it recognizes is unknown. V lost 4 bases, J lost 3 bases, and 18 bases lay in between. This CDR3 comprises 16 residues. From germline, CDR1 is SEHNR and CDR2 FQNEAQ (reference sequence). The data were taken from a study of cytomegalovirus exposure and HLA in healthy donors. Method: immunoSEQ multiplex PCR; TCRdb's copy keeps in-frame clones and lacks some. The repertoire includes about 160,000 clones, about 96% of them detected once, and 0.8% to 0.95% sits in the top ten. Notes on the study in general: Researchers counted roughly 160 TCR beta chains as cytomegalovirus-associated. Both high specificity and high sensitivity reportedly marked the classifier's diagnosis of cytomegalovirus status. A subsequent analysis found that TCR clusters from the first cohort also tended to co-occur in the 120 or so validation repertoires, with under 95% of cluster scores above 0. A few of the chains that were CMV-associated were confirmed in vitro to be specific for CMV antigens.

Sequencing used PBMCs. This receptor was obtained from a woman between 18 and 29 years old in good health and CMV-seronegative. The genes are TRBV7-9 and TRBJ2-5; a possible D gene is TRBD2 (6 bases). The CDR3 DNA follows: TGTGCCAGCAGCTCAAAGATTGGTAGCGGTAAAGAGACCCAGTACTTC. Protein: CASSSKIGSGKETQYF. The full variable domain, with the rest looked up from reference TRBV7-9 and TRBJ2-5, is DTGVSQNPRHKITKRGQNVTFRCDPISEHNRLYWYRQTLGQGPEFLTYFQNEAQLEKSRLLSDRFSAERPKGSFSTLEIQRTEQGDSAMYLCASSSKIGSGKETQYFGPGTRLLVL.